A single sample is the source of the 27 T cell receptor beta chains below, sequenced in a study of blood T cell repertoires in COVID-19 (dated by TCRdb to the early 2020s). The protocol used for the library was the immunoSEQ multiplex PCR assay. The clones in this table, taken by TCRdb from immuneACCESS, are in-frame only. Not every clone is retained; where verified, under half of the shortfall comes from an unresolved V gene, and the cause of the rest is unknown. The sample profile shows roughly 500,000 clones; more than 75% of them were found once. 1.8% of the sample goes to the ten largest clones. Sequencing was carried out using PBMCs or T cells enriched from blood (not recorded which). The receptors shown here come from a woman between 35 and 50 years old who had recovered from COVID-19.

The V gene is TRBV7-6, the J gene TRBJ2-1, with 9 nucleotides matching TRBD2. The CDR3 sequence is 18 residues long. Trimming took 4 bases from V and 2 from J; bases not matched to a gene: 12. CDR1 and CDR2 from the germline V gene are SGHVS and FNYEAQ. The CDR3 protein is CASSSPNPTSGTYNEQFF. CDR3 sequence (DNA): TGTGCCAGCAGCTCGCCCAACCCGACTAGCGGTACCTACAATGAGCAGTTCTTC.

In DNA, the CDR3 is TGTGCCAGCAGCTCGCATCCAAGGGGCTCCTACGAGCAGTACTTC. Its protein is CASSSHPRGSYEQYF. V is TRBV5-5 and J is TRBJ2-7; weak D call: TRBD1 (5 bases). This CDR3 spans 15 amino acids. Germline CDR1 reads SGHKS; CDR2 reads YYEKEE (reference sequence). Trimming removed 3 bases at V and 0 bases at J, with 13 bases between.

V usage is TRBV7-9 and J usage is TRBJ1-1; the match to TRBD1 covers 8 bases. CDR3 length equals 15 residues. Germline assignment: CDR1 SEHNR and CDR2 FQNEAQ (reference sequence). The junction had 11 bases not matched to a gene; V was cut back by 0 bases and J by 11 bases. The CDR3 loop reads CASSLAAGGAVGAFF. In DNA form, the CDR3 reads TGTGCCAGCAGCTTAGCTGCAGGGGGCGCGGTAGGGGCTTTCTTT.

V and J are TRBV18 and TRBJ1-1; D not certain. CDR3 length: 14 amino acids. V was cut by 3 bases and J by 1 base, with 9 bases left in between. Germline CDR1 is KGHSH and CDR2 is LQKENI. The CDR3 nucleotides are TGTGCCAGCTCACCTGGTCGACAGAACACTGAAGCTTTCTTT. Amino acids: CASSPGRQNTEAFF.

V gene TRBV5-1 combines with J gene TRBJ1-1; TRBD1 aligns across 7 bases. This CDR3 spans 14 amino acids. Germline CDR1 reads SGHRS; CDR2 reads YFSETQ. With 0 bases clipped from V and 4 bases from J, the junction kept 3 bases outside the gene matches. The CDR3 nucleotides are TGCGCCAGCAGCTTGGAACAGGGGTCCACTGAAGCTTTCTTT. Translation gives CASSLEQGSTEAFF.

The chain links TRBV21-1 to TRBJ2-2; the DNA was not used to check the table's D call, TRBD2. TRBV21-1 is deemed a pseudogene. The CDR3 spans 21 residues. CDR3 coding DNA: TGTGCCAGGACGACGACGGGCGCCCTAAACGGCGGGTCTGCGAACACCGGGGAGCTGTTTTTT. Its translation: CARTTTGALNGGSANTGELFF.

A single count supports this clone. CDR3 sequence reads: CASKFYRDRDEAFF. CDR3 bases: TGTGCCAGTAAATTCTACCGGGACAGAGACGAAGCTTTCTTT. The gene calls are TRBV19 and TRBJ1-1; 7 positions match TRBD1. The V and J ends lost 7 bases and 8 bases, in that order; junction bases with no gene match: 13. The CDR3 is 14 amino acids. CDR1 is LNHDA and CDR2 is SQIVND in the germline V gene (reference sequence).

The V and J genes are TRBV3-1 (or the pseudogene TRBV3-2) and TRBJ1-6; D call uncertain. CDR1 and CDR2 (germline): LGHDT, YNNKEL (reference sequence). The length of the CDR3 is 16 residues. V was clipped by 4 bases and J by 9 bases, with 19 bases between them. The CDR3 loop reads CASSPAGRARGSPLHF. In nucleotides, the CDR3 is TGTGCCAGCAGCCCTGCGGGGAGGGCTAGAGGTTCACCCCTCCACTTT.

This clone was seen only once. The rearrangement joins TRBV28 to TRBJ2-5, with TRBD2 matching over 7 bases. CDR1 and CDR2 from the germline V gene are MDHEN and SYDVKM. The trim removed 4 bases at V and 5 bases at J, leaving 7 bases unmatched. The CDR3 spans 14 residues. The CDR3 DNA is TGTGCCAGCAGTTGGGAGGGCGGTACGGAGACCCAGTACTTC. Its protein product is CASSWEGGTETQYF.

The chain carries TRBV7-8 and TRBJ2-7, with 8 bases fitting TRBD1. Germline V gene sequence: CDR1 SGHVS, CDR2 FQNEAQ. This CDR3 is 15 amino acids long. V shed 5 bases and J 2 bases; nucleotides not matched to a gene: 8. The DNA of the CDR3 is TGTGCCAGCAGCCTCCGGACAGGGAAGACCTACGAGCAGTACTTC. As protein: CASSLRTGKTYEQYF.

The CDR3 spells CASSDQGSYTEAFF. DNA of the CDR3: TGCGCCAGCAGTGACCAGGGGTCCTACACTGAAGCTTTCTTT. The genes are TRBV10-1 and TRBJ1-1; a possible D gene is TRBD1 (6 bases). The germline V and J ends were trimmed by 3 bases and 3 bases, with 11 bases remaining between them. CDR3 length: 14 amino acids. The germline gives CDR1 WNHNN, CDR2 SYGVQD (reference sequence).

This clone was seen at least ten times. The chain is built from TRBV19 and TRBJ1-6, with 8 bases fitting TRBD1. Germline lookup yields CDR1 LNHDA and CDR2 SQIVND (reference sequence). This CDR3 is built from 14 residues. Trimming cost V 3 bases and J 7 bases; bases outside gene matches: 2. CDR3 bases: TGTGCCAGTAGTATGACAGGGGAAAATTCACCCCTCCACTTT. It yields the protein CASSMTGENSPLHF.

The chain employs TRBV21-1 and TRBJ2-5; TRBD1 is the table's D call and was not checked against the DNA. TRBV21-1 represents a pseudogene. There are 13 residues in the CDR3. CDR3 residues: CARDIPTRETQYF. The CDR3 nucleotides read TGTGCCAGGGACATACCGACCCGAGAGACCCAGTACTTC.

The gene calls are TRBV3-1 (or the pseudogene TRBV3-2) and TRBJ1-6; 7 bases line up with TRBD1. The CDR3 covers 13 residues. Germline trimming cut 7 bases from V and 8 bases from J; bases unmatched to any gene: 5. In germline, CDR1 is LGHDT, CDR2 YNNKEL (reference sequence). The CDR3 DNA is TGTGCCAGCAACCGGGACAGCGATTCACCCCTCCACTTT. Its translation: CASNRDSDSPLHF.

The chain recombines TRBV19 with TRBJ2-1, with D hard to call. V lost 3 bases, J lost 7 bases, and 10 bases lay in between. The CDR3 runs 13 residues. Germline values: CDR1 LNHDA, CDR2 SQIVND (reference sequence). In DNA form, the CDR3 reads TGTGCCAGTAGTATTATCGACACAAATGAGCAGTTCTTC. This codes for CASSIIDTNEQFF.

Worth noting for this clone: Within the sample, other DNA sequences also encode this same CDR3. The rearrangement joins TRBV7-2 to TRBJ1-3; no reliable D call. V was pared by 1 base and J by 0 bases, with 4 bases between. The CDR3 runs 14 residues. Germline CDR1 reads SGHTA; CDR2 reads FQGNSA. CDR3 residues: CASSLDSSGNTIYF. In nucleotides, the CDR3 is TGTGCCAGCAGCTTAGACAGCTCTGGAAACACCATATATTTT.

This CDR3 is CSAQHVTNYGYTF. The CDR3 nucleotides read TGCAGTGCTCAACATGTCACTAACTATGGCTACACCTTC. V is TRBV29-1 and J is TRBJ1-2; D not certain. CDR3 size: 13 residues. From germline, CDR1 is SQVTM and CDR2 ANQGSEA.

This clone showed up just a few times. This chain uses TRBV7-2 with TRBJ1-6, with 9 bases matching TRBD1. This CDR3 region has 15 residues. Germline V gene sequence: CDR1 SGHTA, CDR2 FQGNSA. V gave up 5 bases and J gave up 9 bases; unmatched junction bases: 8. CDR3 sequence: CASSARQGVSSPLHF. DNA of the CDR3: TGTGCCAGCAGCGCCCGACAGGGGGTGAGTTCACCCCTCCACTTT.

V is TRBV18 and J is TRBJ2-7, with D unresolved. This CDR3 region has 13 residues. Trimming left V 6 bases short and J 6 bases short, with 15 bases between. Germline V lookup: CDR1 KGHSH, CDR2 LQKENI. In DNA, the CDR3 is TGTGCCAGCTCCCCTGCCGCGGTCTCCGAGCAGTACTTC. Translated: CASSPAAVSEQYF.

CDR3 residues: CASSQDNGDISDTEAFF. Here the CDR3 DNA reads TGCGCCAGCAGCCAAGACAATGGGGACATATCAGACACTGAAGCTTTCTTT. J is TRBJ1-1 and V is TRBV4-3; a weak D match, TRBD1 (6 bases). Germline CDR1 is LGHNA and CDR2 is YSLEER. CDR3 length: 17 amino acids. Trimming removed 0 bases at V and 3 bases at J, with 17 bases between.

This clone was found once. The genes are TRBV20-1 and TRBJ2-3, with a possible D match to TRBD2 (6 bases). The V gene lost 2 bases and the J gene lost 10 bases, with 10 bases spanning the gap. Per the germline V gene, CDR1 is DFQATT and CDR2 is SNEGSKA (reference sequence). This CDR3 has 11 residues. This chain's CDR3 is CSARTGEAQYF. The CDR3 region has the DNA TGCAGTGCTAGAACGGGGGAGGCGCAGTATTTT.

The CDR3 spells CSARDTGELFF. The CDR3 DNA reads TGCAGCGCCCGGGACACCGGGGAGCTGTTTTTT. The chain recombines TRBV29-1 with TRBJ2-2; D not certain. V dropped 7 bases and J dropped 3 bases, with 6 bases sitting between them. The germline V gene encodes CDR1 SQVTM and CDR2 ANQGSEA. This CDR3 comprises 11 residues.

The chain combines TRBV2 with TRBJ1-6; a possible D gene is TRBD1 (6 bases). V was pared by 9 bases and J by 8 bases, with 17 bases between. This CDR3 spans 14 amino acids. CDR1 and CDR2 from the germline V gene are SNHLY and FYNNEI. CDR3 nucleotide sequence: TGTGCCAGTCTTGCAGGGGCGATTTATTCACCCCTCCACTTT. Residues: CASLAGAIYSPLHF. The whole variable domain, filled in from reference TRBV2 and TRBJ1-6, reads EPEVTQTPSHQVTQMGQEVILRCVPISNHLYFYWYRQILGQKVEFLVSFYNNEISEKSEIFDDQFSVERPDGSNFTLKIRSTKLEDSAMYFCASLAGAIYSPLHFGNGTRLTVT.

The chain uses TRBV5-4 and TRBJ2-7; 7 nucleotides match TRBD1. Trimming cost V 4 bases and J 0 bases; bases outside gene matches: 10. Germline V gene data show CDR1 as SGHNT and CDR2 as YYREEE (reference sequence). The CDR3 loop spans 16 amino acids. The DNA for the CDR3 is TGTGCCAGCAGCGGACGGACAGGCGCGAGCTCCTACGAGCAGTACTTC. The encoded protein is CASSGRTGASSYEQYF.

V gene TRBV19 combines with J gene TRBJ1-5; no clear D. The CDR3 runs to 12 residues. CDR1 and CDR2 (germline): LNHDA, SQIVND (reference sequence). V was clipped by 5 bases and J by 4 bases, with 6 bases between them. The CDR3 region has the DNA TGTGCCAGTAGTTTCGCGAATCAGCCCCAGCATTTT. Its protein product is CASSFANQPQHF. The full variable domain, in which reference TRBV19 and TRBJ1-5 provide the parts outside the CDR3, is DGGITQSPKYLFRKEGQNVTLSCEQNLNHDAMYWYRQDPGQGLRLIYYSQIVNDFQKGDIAEGYSVSREKKESFPLTVTSAQKNPTAFYLCASSFANQPQHFGDGTRLSIL.

DNA for the CDR3: TGTGCCAGCAGTCACCGGGGAGGGCCCAAAAACATTCAGTACTTC. This sequence encodes CASSHRGGPKNIQYF. The chain couples TRBV6-5 to TRBJ2-4; the match to TRBD2 covers 7 bases. Germline V gives CDR1 MNHEY, CDR2 SVGAGI. The CDR3 length is 15 residues. The ends lost 5 bases at V and 2 bases at J; junction bases unmatched: 6.

The V and J genes are TRBV19 and TRBJ1-1; 11 bases fit TRBD1. Germline-derived CDR1 and CDR2 are LNHDA and SQIVND (reference sequence). There are 17 residues in the CDR3. V lost 6 bases, J lost 5 bases, and 14 bases stayed unmatched. CDR3 loop: CASRLYGQGAVTTEAFF. The CDR3 bases are TGTGCCAGTAGGTTATACGGACAGGGGGCAGTAACAACTGAAGCTTTCTTT.